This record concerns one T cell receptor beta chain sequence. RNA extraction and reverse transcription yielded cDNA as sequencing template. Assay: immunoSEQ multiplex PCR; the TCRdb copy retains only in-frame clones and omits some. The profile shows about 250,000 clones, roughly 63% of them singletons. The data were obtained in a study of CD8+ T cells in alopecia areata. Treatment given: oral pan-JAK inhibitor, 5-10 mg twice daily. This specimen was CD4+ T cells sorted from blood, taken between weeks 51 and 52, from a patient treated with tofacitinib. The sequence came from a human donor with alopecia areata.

CDR3 coding DNA: TGCAGCGGTACATCAGGGGAAGAGACCCAGTACTTC. Its protein is CSGTSGEETQYF. The chain recombines TRBV29-1 with TRBJ2-5, with a possible D match to TRBD1 (6 bases). The CDR3 is made up of 12 amino acids. In germline, CDR1 is SQVTM, CDR2 ANQGSEA. Trimming removed 7 bases at V and 3 bases at J, with 12 bases between.